This T cell receptor beta chain was captured in a study of a mutant IDH1 vaccine in newly diagnosed glioma. Trimming removed 3 bases at V and 6 bases at J, with 14 bases between. Germline V CDR1 and CDR2: SGHTA, FQGNSA. The CDR3 totals 14 residues. Data came from immunoSEQ multiplex PCR; TCRdb stores just in-frame clones and leaves some out. Of about 60,000 clones in the sample, roughly 87% were seen once. Specified time point: week 47, end of study. Doses of 300 ug of mutant IDH1 20-mer peptide were given with topical imiquimod. In this sample, this clone turned up once. Antigen unknown. The gene calls are TRBV7-2 and TRBJ1-2; D perhaps matches TRBD1 (6 bases). Sequences were derived from PBMCs, sampled from a glioma patient whose treatment included an IDH1 peptide vaccine. This clonotype was sampled from a woman aged 45 to 65 with glioma. CDR3 in amino acids: CASSFKGGANGYTF. In nucleotides, the CDR3 is TGTGCCAGCAGCTTTAAAGGGGGGGCCAATGGCTACACCTTC.